This TCR beta chain was captured in a study of graft-versus-host responses after intestinal transplantation. Study-wide background: Recipients had transplants, and these were multivisceral, liver-intestinal, or isolated intestinal. Recipients were all induced with anti-thymocyte globulin, then given tacrolimus and steroids for 2 to 3 years.

CDR1 is SGHDT and CDR2 is YYEEEE in the germline V gene. Trimming pared 9 bases from V and 6 bases from J, leaving 18 bases between. The CDR3 has 13 amino acids. As regards this clone: Its specificity is unknown.

Produced via immunoSEQ multiplex PCR; TCRdb's table is partial and in-frame only. Found here are about 38,000 clones, under 85% of them singletons; the top ten hold 3.5%. Overall study results and limits: HvG clone declines early post-transplant were associated with peak circulating GvH levels. Across patients carrying graft-donor T cell macrochimerism, allografts held high graft-versus-host to host-versus-graft clonal ratios.

The sample in question was PBMCs, obtained 1070 days after transplant. V and J are TRBV5-6 and TRBJ1-2; D is uncertain. The sequence was obtained from a human patient who received an intestinal transplant, so some T cells may come from the graft donor. The CDR3 here is CATSGNRADGYTF. CDR3 in DNA: TGTGCCACATCAGGAAATCGGGCGGATGGCTACACCTTC.